This is a list of T cell receptor beta chains from one sample in a study of T-cell memory formation after mild COVID-19. Each CDR3 protein gets one entry after TCRdb re-called the 5' RACE reads with MiXCR. The sample contains roughly 100,000 distinct CDR3 sequences, 9.5% to 15% of which appear only once. The sequencing input was PBMCs or a T cell subset sorted from them (not recorded which). The receptors stem from an adult woman who had mild COVID-19 (a few samples of this study predate the infection). Cell type and time point are not known. Each CDR3 is given with its conserved first and last residue. D genes are given only for firm matches. A row's size may be missing; if present it is once, few, many or a size class.

TRBJ1-1,TRBV20-1,-,few,TGCAGTGCTAGACTAGTCGGGCAAGGGACTGAAGCTTTCTTT,CSARLVGQGTEAFF
TRBJ2-5,TRBV13,-,-,TGTGCCAGCAGCCACGGGGAGACCCAGTACTTC,CASSHGETQYF
TRBJ2-1,TRBV27,-,-,TGTGCCAGCAGTTACGAGGGGGTACGCGGCTCCTACAATGAGCAGTTCTTC,CASSYEGVRGSYNEQFF
TRBJ1-2,TRBV7-9,-,few,TGTGCCAGCAGCGGGACCGGATTGAGGACCTTC,CASSGTGLRTF
TRBJ2-1,TRBV6-5,-,many,TGTGCCAGCAGAATATACTCCACCAGCTCCTACAATGAGCAGTTCTTC,CASRIYSTSSYNEQFF
TRBJ2-1,TRBV3-1,TRBD2,-,TGTGCCAGCAGCCATGACTTTAGCGGGAACAATGAGCAGTTCTTC,CASSHDFSGNNEQFF
TRBJ2-1,TRBV7-9,TRBD2,few,TGTGCCAGCAGCTCCGGGACTAGCGGGATAGGCAATGAGCAGTTCTTC,CASSSGTSGIGNEQFF
TRBJ2-6,TRBV6-5,TRBD2,few,TGTGCCAGCAGCCGGGGGGGCCCCGTACCTACGGGGGCCAACGTCCTGACTTTC,CASSRGGPVPTGANVLTF
TRBJ2-7,TRBV27,TRBD1,few,TGTGCCAGCAACCCGACAGGGGGGACCTACGAGCAGTACTTC,CASNPTGGTYEQYF
TRBJ2-6,TRBV6-5,-,-,TGTGCCAGCAGATCCCTCTACAGGGTTTCCGGGGCCAACGTCCTGACTTTC,CASRSLYRVSGANVLTF
TRBJ1-1,TRBV6-5,-,few,TGTGCCAGCAGCCCCCCGGCAGCCAGGCACGAAGCTTTCTTT,CASSPPAARHEAFF
TRBJ2-7,TRBV20-1,TRBD2,-,TGCAGTGCTAGACTCTCCGGGACTAGCTACTACGAGCAGTACTTC,CSARLSGTSYYEQYF
TRBJ2-5,TRBV2,-,-,TGTGCCAGCAGTGAGAGTAGCGAGACCCAGTACTTC,CASSESSETQYF
TRBJ2-7,TRBV5-1,TRBD1,-,TGCGCCAGCAGCCCCGGGACAGGGTCTACAATACAGGACGAGCAGTACTTC,CASSPGTGSTIQDEQYF
TRBJ1-1,TRBV7-6,TRBD1,-,TGTGCCAGCAGCACTGCGTTAGGGACAGGGCCGAACACTGAAGCTTTCTTT,CASSTALGTGPNTEAFF
TRBJ2-5,TRBV13,TRBD1,few,TGTGCCAGCAGCTCTTCGGGCGGCAGGGGGGAGACCCAGTACTTC,CASSSSGGRGETQYF
TRBJ2-7,TRBV15,-,many,TGTGCCACCAGCAGAGATTGGACAGATTACGAGCAGTACTTC,CATSRDWTDYEQYF
TRBJ2-7,TRBV20-1,-,many,TGCAGTGCTAGAGCCCTCGAGGACTACTACGAGCAGTACTTC,CSARALEDYYEQYF
TRBJ2-7,TRBV12-3/TRBV12-4,-,few,TGTGCCAGCAGTTCGAAGGAGCCCTACGAGCAGTACTTC,CASSSKEPYEQYF
TRBJ2-3,TRBV6-4,TRBD2,-,TGTGCCACCAAACCTAGCGGAGACACAGATACGCAGTATTTT,CATKPSGDTDTQYF
TRBJ2-7,TRBV29-1,TRBD2,-,TGCAGCGTTGTGGTGGCTAGCGGGGCCTACGAGCAGTACTTC,CSVVVASGAYEQYF
TRBJ2-3,TRBV7-2,-,few,TGTGCCAGCAGCTTAAACGGCGGGGTTGGCACAGATACGCAGTATTTT,CASSLNGGVGTDTQYF
TRBJ2-7,TRBV19,TRBD1,-,TGTGCCAGTAGGAGGACCGGGACAGCCTACGAGCAGTACTTC,CASRRTGTAYEQYF
TRBJ2-5,TRBV7-6,-,many,TGTGCCAGCAGCCTATTTCAATTCCAAGAGACCCAGTACTTC,CASSLFQFQETQYF
TRBJ2-1,TRBV7-6,TRBD2,many,TGTGCCAGCAGCCCGGAGCGGGATCTCTACAATGAGCAGTTCTTC,CASSPERDLYNEQFF
TRBJ2-5,TRBV7-9,-,few,TGTGCCAGCAGCCCCGAGGTTGGGGGAGAGACCCAGTACTTC,CASSPEVGGETQYF
TRBJ2-7,TRBV2,-,few,TGTGCCACGTCCGGGACTCCTTCCTACGAGCAGTACTTC,CATSGTPSYEQYF
TRBJ2-3,TRBV12-3/TRBV12-4,TRBD2,-,TGTGCCAGCAGTTTTCTAGCGGGAGCAGATACGCAGTATTTT,CASSFLAGADTQYF
TRBJ2-1,TRBV5-1,TRBD2,-,TGCGCCAGCAGCTCCGAGACGGGACTAGCCTACAATGAGCAGTTCTTC,CASSSETGLAYNEQFF
TRBJ2-2,TRBV9,-,-,-,CASSSGAGELFFF
TRBJ1-1,TRBV4-1,-,once,TGCGCCAGCAGCTCTCGCGCGACATTGAACACTGAAGCTTTCTTT,CASSSRATLNTEAFF
TRBJ2-1,TRBV7-8,-,few,TGTGCCAGCAGCCCTGAAACCCGCAATGAGCAGTTCTTC,CASSPETRNEQFF
TRBJ2-1,TRBV7-9,TRBD1,few,TGTGCCAGCAGCTCCACTCGACAGGGGTTAAATGAGCAGTTCTTC,CASSSTRQGLNEQFF
TRBJ2-3,TRBV5-1,-,-,TGCGCCAGCAGCTCCGGACTGAGGAGGCCGGCCACAGATACGCAGTATTTT,CASSSGLRRPATDTQYF
TRBJ1-1,TRBV12-3/TRBV12-4,TRBD1,few,TGTGCCAGCAGTTTCGCGGACAGGGCGTACACTGAAGCTTTCTTT,CASSFADRAYTEAFF
TRBJ2-7,TRBV12-3/TRBV12-4,-,many,TGTGCCAGCAGTTTAGGCGGGGGCCCCGCCTACGAGCAGTACTTC,CASSLGGGPAYEQYF
TRBJ2-3,TRBV18,TRBD2,-,TGTGCCAGCTCAGCAGCGGGGGGGGCACGAGATACGCAGTATTTT,CASSAAGGARDTQYF
TRBJ1-2,TRBV12-3/TRBV12-4,TRBD1,-,TGTGCCAGCAGTATGCCGACAGGGGCTGGCTACACCTTC,CASSMPTGAGYTF
TRBJ2-5,TRBV6-2/TRBV6-3,-,few,TGTGCCAGCAGTAAGCTTTCCCGAGAGACCCAGTACTTC,CASSKLSRETQYF
TRBJ2-3,TRBV9,-,few,TGTGCCAGCAGCGTAGGCGTAGATACGCAGTATTTT,CASSVGVDTQYF
TRBJ2-7,TRBV14,-,-,TGTGCCAGCAGCCAAGAAGGCGGAACTACTCACTACGAGCAGTACTTC,CASSQEGGTTHYEQYF
TRBJ1-1,TRBV5-6,TRBD1,-,TGTGCCAGCAGCTTGACACAGGGGAGTAGGACTGAAGCTTTCTTT,CASSLTQGSRTEAFF
TRBJ2-7,TRBV6-2/TRBV6-3,-,-,TGTGCCAGCAGTAAGAGGGGGGCCTCCTACGAGCAGTACTTC,CASSKRGASYEQYF
TRBJ1-2,TRBV15,-,-,TGTGCCACCAGCAGATCCCCCGGCGAAGGGGAAGATGGCTACACCTTC,CATSRSPGEGEDGYTF
TRBJ1-2,TRBV7-9,-,few,TGTGCCAGCAGCTTAGAGGCCAGGACCTACTATGGCTACACCTTC,CASSLEARTYYGYTF
TRBJ2-7,TRBV20-1,TRBD2,-,TGCAGTGCTCGTGGGGGAGCGGGAGGTTCCTTTGGCGAGCAGTACTTC,CSARGGAGGSFGEQYF
TRBJ1-2,TRBV11-2,-,-,TGTGCCAGCAGCCCATCGCAGGGGTATGGCTACACCTTC,CASSPSQGYGYTF
TRBJ1-1,TRBV5-1,-,few,TGCGCCAGCAGCTTGTGGCCGGCGGCAGGGGACACTGAAGCTTTCTTT,CASSLWPAAGDTEAFF
TRBJ2-5,TRBV20-1,-,-,TGCAGTGCTAGCCCGGGACTTCCTAAGGGGGAGACCCAGTACTTC,CSASPGLPKGETQYF
TRBJ2-7,TRBV4-3,TRBD1,-,TGCGCCAGCAGCGACGACAGGGGTGGCTACTCCGAGCAGTACTTC,CASSDDRGGYSEQYF
TRBJ2-3,TRBV5-5,-,many,TGTGCCAGCAGCTTGGCTCCGGCAGTTTCCACAGATACGCAGTATTTT,CASSLAPAVSTDTQYF